One and the same sample provided the 17 T cell receptor beta chains below, sequenced in a study of blood T cell repertoires in COVID-19. Only in-frame clones appear in the TCRdb table, and some are missing; sequencing was by immunoSEQ multiplex PCR. Here the sample spans 250,000 to 350,000 clones, 80% to 90% being singletons. What was sequenced was peripheral blood. These receptors were collected from a woman in her forties or fifties with COVID-19, enrolled during active disease.

This clone was seen once. V usage is TRBV30 and J usage is TRBJ1-6, with 8 positions matching TRBD1. With 4 bases clipped from V and 7 bases from J, the junction kept 6 bases outside the gene matches. The CDR3 loop spans 14 amino acids. CDR1 and CDR2 (germline): GTSNPN, SVGIG (reference sequence). Here the CDR3 reads CAWTGGTGNSPLHF. The CDR3 DNA follows: TGTGCCTGGACCGGAGGGACAGGAAATTCACCCCTCCACTTT.

This clone appeared a single time. The V gene is TRBV6-4, the J gene TRBJ1-6; 9 bases fit TRBD1. This CDR3 has 14 residues. CDR1 is MRHNA, CDR2 SNTAGT, per germline. V shed 2 bases, J shed 9 bases, and the junction held 2 bases outside the gene matches. The CDR3: CASSDGTGSSPLHF. The CDR3 DNA reads as TGTGCCAGCAGTGACGGGACAGGGAGTTCACCCCTCCACTTT.

The chain is built from TRBV30 and TRBJ2-1, with TRBD1 matching 7 bases. CDR1 and CDR2 from the germline V gene are GTSNPN and SVGIG (reference sequence). This CDR3 is built from 13 residues. V lost 5 bases, J lost 8 bases, and 9 bases stayed unmatched. DNA of the CDR3: TGTGCCTGGTCTGGACAGGCCGGGTATGAGCAGTTCTTC. It yields the protein CAWSGQAGYEQFF.

The chain couples TRBV5-1 to TRBJ2-3, with D possibly matching TRBD2 (6 bases). The CDR3 is 14 amino acids. CDR1 and CDR2 from the germline V gene are SGHRS and YFSETQ. The V and J ends lost 0 bases and 6 bases respectively, with 11 bases between them. CDR3 residues: CASSLGRDGDTQYF. The CDR3 nucleotides read TGCGCCAGCAGCTTGGGGCGGGACGGGGATACGCAGTATTTT.

The rearrangement joins TRBV11-3 to TRBJ1-3; 8 bases fit TRBD1. This CDR3 has 15 residues. From germline, CDR1 is SGHNT and CDR2 YENEEA. The V and J ends lost 3 bases and 4 bases, in that order; junction bases with no gene match: 5. DNA for the CDR3: TGTGCCAGCAGCTTCCACGGACAGGGCGGAAACACCATATATTTT. Residues: CASSFHGQGGNTIYF. The full variable domain, with the rest looked up from reference TRBV11-3 and TRBJ1-3, is EAGVVQSPRYKIIEKKQPVAFWCNPISGHNTLYWYLQNLGQGPELLIRYENEEAVDDSQLPKDRFSAERLKGVDSTLKIQPAELGDSAVYLCASSFHGQGGNTIYFGEGSWLTVV.

The chain is built from TRBV5-4 and TRBJ2-5; D possibly corresponds to TRBD2 (5 bases). The germline V and J ends were trimmed by 4 bases and 3 bases, with 16 bases remaining between them. The CDR3 loop spans 15 amino acids. CDR1 SGHNT and CDR2 YYREEE come from the germline V gene (reference sequence). The CDR3 loop is CASSPLTTYKETQYF. CDR3 nucleotides: TGTGCCAGCAGCCCGCTGACTACCTACAAAGAGACCCAGTACTTC.

For the CDR3, the DNA is TGTGCCAGCAGTTACTCCAGGACAGGGGTCGACGGCGAGCAGTACTTC. Protein: CASSYSRTGVDGEQYF. The rearrangement uses TRBV6-6 and TRBJ2-7; 9 nucleotides agree with TRBD1. The CDR3 runs 16 residues. V trimming: 0 bases; J trimming: 6 bases; junction bases outside the gene matches: 9. CDR1 and CDR2 (germline): MNHNY, SVGAGI (reference sequence).

The V and J genes are TRBV6-5 and TRBJ1-1, with D perhaps TRBD1 (5 bases). The CDR3 totals 14 residues. Germline V CDR1 and CDR2: MNHEY, SVGAGI. Trimming stripped 2 bases from V and 4 bases from J, with 11 bases between. The CDR3 spells CASSYRQGGTEAFF. The DNA of the CDR3 is TGTGCCAGCAGTTACCGCCAGGGTGGCACTGAAGCTTTCTTT.

V and J are TRBV6-2 or TRBV6-3 and TRBJ2-5, with 12 bases identical to TRBD2. V lost 6 bases, J lost 5 bases, and 4 bases stayed unmatched. Germline CDR1 reads MNHEY; CDR2 reads SVGEGT. CDR3 length: 14 amino acids. CDR3: CASRPSGRVETQYF. In DNA, the CDR3 is TGTGCCAGCAGGCCTAGCGGGAGGGTGGAGACCCAGTACTTC.

The V gene is TRBV5-1, the J gene TRBJ2-1; 8 nucleotides match TRBD2. Trimming at V came to 1 base and at J to 9 bases, leaving 12 bases not matched to a gene. The CDR3 contains 16 residues. Germline V gives CDR1 SGHRS, CDR2 YFSETQ. CDR3 in DNA: TGCGCCAGCAGCTTGAGTTGGTCCCCGGGAGGGCCTGAGCAGTTCTTC. It encodes CASSLSWSPGGPEQFF.

V gene TRBV5-5 combines with J gene TRBJ2-7; 9 bases fit TRBD2. CDR3 length: 16 amino acids. From germline, CDR1 is SGHKS and CDR2 YYEKEE (reference sequence). J was trimmed by 6 bases and V by 3 bases; bases with no gene match: 13. CDR3 sequence reads: CASSSSSPGLALEQYF. DNA for the CDR3: TGTGCCAGCAGCTCATCCTCACCGGGACTAGCCCTCGAGCAGTACTTC.

This rearrangement joins TRBV29-1 to TRBJ2-7; D unclear. The germline gives CDR1 SQVTM, CDR2 ANQGSEA. This CDR3 region has 13 residues. V lost 1 base to trimming and J lost 2 bases, with 9 bases between them. CDR3 in DNA: TGCAGCGTTGAAGGAGGCGAAACCTACGAGCAGTACTTC. It is translated as CSVEGGETYEQYF.

V is TRBV4-1 and J is TRBJ1-4, with 8 bases lining up with TRBD1. The CDR3 has 15 amino acids. Germline V gene sequence: CDR1 MGHRA, CDR2 YSYEKL. J lost 4 bases, V lost 2 bases, and 3 bases had no gene match. CDR3 in amino acids: CASSQPTGVNEKLFF. The CDR3 coding sequence is TGCGCCAGCAGCCAACCGACAGGGGTTAATGAAAAACTGTTTTTT.

V is TRBV2 and J is TRBJ2-3, with a tentative D call TRBD2 (7 bases). V lost 7 bases to trimming and J lost 4 bases, with 18 bases between them. Germline loops: CDR1 SNHLY, CDR2 FYNNEI. The CDR3 is made up of 15 amino acids. CDR3 sequence: CASIWGGRLADTQYF. The CDR3 nucleotides are TGTGCCAGCATCTGGGGGGGGCGCCTGGCAGATACGCAGTATTTT.

The chain uses TRBV19 and TRBJ2-4; a possible D gene is TRBD2 (5 bases). V was cut by 5 bases and J by 3 bases, with 14 bases left in between. Germline lookup yields CDR1 LNHDA and CDR2 SQIVND (reference sequence). The CDR3 is 15 residues long. The chain's CDR3 is CASSEGGWDKNIQYF. The CDR3 DNA reads TGTGCCAGTAGTGAGGGCGGGTGGGACAAAAACATTCAGTACTTC.

This chain joins TRBV6-5 and TRBJ2-7, with 7 positions matching TRBD1. This CDR3 is 16 amino acids long. Per the germline V gene, CDR1 is MNHEY and CDR2 is SVGAGI. V was pared by 4 bases and J by 0 bases, with 9 bases of the junction left unmatched. The CDR3 protein is CASSLSTGLLSYEQYF. The CDR3 DNA follows: TGTGCCAGCAGTTTGTCGACAGGGCTCCTCTCCTACGAGCAGTACTTC.

This clone was seen only a few times. J is TRBJ2-2 and V is TRBV6-5, with TRBD1 identical over 10 bases. CDR3 size: 15 residues. J lost 5 bases, V lost 6 bases, and 6 bases had no gene match. Germline CDR1 is MNHEY and CDR2 is SVGAGI. The CDR3 bases are TGTGCCAGCAGAAGACAGGGGGCGGGAACCGGGGAGCTGTTTTTT. Protein: CASRRQGAGTGELFF.